The source of this T cell receptor beta chain is a study of response to subunit inactivated influenza vaccine. Study findings and constraints: Few new T cells, the authors suggested, are recruited by each seasonal influenza vaccination.

Of note for this clonotype: The target antigen is unknown.

One entry per CDR3 protein results from TCRdb running MiXCR on the RT-PCR reads. The sample carries more than 400,000 distinct CDR3 sequences, roughly 11% recorded once. This CDR3 comprises 15 residues. The germline V gene has CDR1 MDHEN and CDR2 SYDVKM. Trimming removed 10 bases at V and 3 bases at J, with 21 bases between. The TCR sequence derives from a man between 45 and 60 years old who received an inactivated influenza vaccine. The chain employs TRBV28 and TRBJ2-5; no reliable D call. Sequences were derived from PBMCs from blood, sampled roughly 6 weeks after vaccination. The CDR3 DNA reads as TGTGCCACCAACCCAACCGCGTACAGTAAAGAGACCCAGTACTTC. Its protein is CATNPTAYSKETQYF. The full variable domain, with the rest looked up from reference TRBV28 and TRBJ2-5, is DVKVTQSSRYLVKRTGEKVFLECVQDMDHENMFWYRQDPGLGLRLIYFSYDVKMKEKGDIPEGYSVSREKKERFSLILESASTNQTSMYLCATNPTAYSKETQYFGPGTRLLVL.